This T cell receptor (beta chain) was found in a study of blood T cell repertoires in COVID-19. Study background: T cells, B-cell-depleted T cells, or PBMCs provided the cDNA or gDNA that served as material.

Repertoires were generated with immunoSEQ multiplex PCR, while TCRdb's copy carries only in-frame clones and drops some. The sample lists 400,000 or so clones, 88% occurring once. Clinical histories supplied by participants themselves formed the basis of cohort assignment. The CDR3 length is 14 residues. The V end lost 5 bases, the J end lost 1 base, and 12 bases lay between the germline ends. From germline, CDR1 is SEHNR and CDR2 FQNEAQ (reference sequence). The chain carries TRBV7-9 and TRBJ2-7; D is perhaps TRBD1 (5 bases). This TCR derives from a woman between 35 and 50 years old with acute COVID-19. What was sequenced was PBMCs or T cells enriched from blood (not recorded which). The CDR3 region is CASSAAQGSYEQYF. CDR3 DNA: TGTGCCAGCAGCGCCGCTCAGGGTTCCTACGAGCAGTACTTC.